This is a list of T cell receptor beta chains from one sample in a study of blood T cell repertoires in COVID-19. Clones were read by immunoSEQ multiplex PCR, and TCRdb kept only the in-frame ones, dropping some. This sample has approximately 97,000 clones, with approximately 86% found just once. The sequencing sample was made of peripheral blood. Receptors were obtained from a man aged 45-60 years with COVID-19, enrolled during active disease. CDR3s include the opening cysteine and the closing phenylalanine or tryptophan. The order of the fields is V gene, J gene, D gene, clone size, CDR3 protein, CDR3 DNA. The D gene is left open where the match is weak. Where a row states a size, it is once, few, many or the class of an expanded clone; other rows omit it.

v_gene: TRBV4-2; j_gene: TRBJ2-1; d_gene: TRBD1; abundance: once; CDR3aa: CASSQDLRTGRDEQFF; CDR3nt: TGTGCCAGCAGCCAAGATCTCCGGACAGGGCGCGATGAGCAGTTCTTC
v_gene: TRBV5-1; j_gene: TRBJ2-5; d_gene: NA; abundance: NA; CDR3aa: CASSFGDKTQETQYF; CDR3nt: TGCGCCAGCAGCTTCGGGGACAAAACCCAAGAGACCCAGTACTTC
v_gene: TRBV5-1; j_gene: TRBJ2-1; d_gene: TRBD1; abundance: NA; CDR3aa: CASSYGTGSSYNEQFF; CDR3nt: TGCGCCAGCAGCTACGGGACAGGGAGCTCCTACAATGAGCAGTTCTTC
v_gene: TRBV5-4; j_gene: TRBJ2-5; d_gene: NA; abundance: NA; CDR3aa: CASSSYRDFQETQYF; CDR3nt: TGTGCCAGCAGCTCGTACCGGGACTTCCAAGAGACCCAGTACTTC
v_gene: TRBV7-2; j_gene: TRBJ2-7; d_gene: TRBD2; abundance: NA; CDR3aa: CASSLGYGGFYEQYF; CDR3nt: TGTGCCAGCAGCTTAGGTTACGGGGGGTTCTACGAGCAGTACTTC
v_gene: TRBV15; j_gene: TRBJ2-1; d_gene: TRBD1; abundance: NA; CDR3aa: CATSRDGTGSEQFF; CDR3nt: TGTGCCACCAGCAGAGATGGGACAGGGTCTGAGCAGTTCTTC
v_gene: TRBV4-1; j_gene: TRBJ1-2; d_gene: NA; abundance: few; CDR3aa: CASSLLTGQDYYGYTF; CDR3nt: TGCGCCAGCAGCCTCCTTACGGGACAAGATTACTATGGCTACACCTTC
v_gene: TRBV2; j_gene: TRBJ1-1; d_gene: NA; abundance: NA; CDR3aa: CATGYTVPEAFF; CDR3nt: TGTGCCACCGGGTATACGGTTCCTGAAGCTTTCTTT
v_gene: TRBV21-1; j_gene: TRBJ1-5; d_gene: NA; abundance: NA; CDR3aa: CASSKHRGGGCNQPQHF; CDR3nt: TGTGCCAGCAGCAAACACAGGGGGGGCGGGTGCAATCAGCCCCAGCATTTT
v_gene: TRBV19; j_gene: TRBJ1-2; d_gene: NA; abundance: NA; CDR3aa: CASTQGRGYGYTF; CDR3nt: TGTGCCAGTACTCAGGGTAGAGGCTATGGCTACACCTTC
v_gene: TRBV5-5; j_gene: TRBJ2-7; d_gene: NA; abundance: NA; CDR3aa: CASSLDGVGGEQYF; CDR3nt: TGTGCCAGCAGCTTGGATGGGGTAGGAGGCGAGCAGTACTTC
v_gene: TRBV7-9; j_gene: TRBJ2-2; d_gene: TRBD2; abundance: NA; CDR3aa: CASSSPSGANTGELFF; CDR3nt: TGTGCCAGCAGCTCACCTAGCGGCGCTAACACCGGGGAGCTGTTTTTT